This T cell receptor beta chain was obtained from a study of CD8+ T cells in alopecia areata. The germline V gene has CDR1 MNHEY and CDR2 SVGAGI. The CDR3 is made up of 12 amino acids. Trimming took off 4 bases at V and 11 bases at J, with 14 bases between the two ends. As the sequencing template, cDNA was produced by extracting RNA and reverse transcribing it. Generated by immunoSEQ multiplex PCR, the TCRdb table keeps only in-frame clones and is missing some. The sample holds around 61,000 clones, approximately 43% seen once. This TCR was sampled from a human donor with alopecia areata. The chain has TRBV6-5 and TRBJ1-1; no firm D call. This sample comprised CD8+ T cells sorted from blood, obtained at week 0. CDR3: CASSSILFGAFF. The CDR3 DNA reads TGTGCCAGCAGTTCGATCCTCTTTGGGGCTTTCTTT.